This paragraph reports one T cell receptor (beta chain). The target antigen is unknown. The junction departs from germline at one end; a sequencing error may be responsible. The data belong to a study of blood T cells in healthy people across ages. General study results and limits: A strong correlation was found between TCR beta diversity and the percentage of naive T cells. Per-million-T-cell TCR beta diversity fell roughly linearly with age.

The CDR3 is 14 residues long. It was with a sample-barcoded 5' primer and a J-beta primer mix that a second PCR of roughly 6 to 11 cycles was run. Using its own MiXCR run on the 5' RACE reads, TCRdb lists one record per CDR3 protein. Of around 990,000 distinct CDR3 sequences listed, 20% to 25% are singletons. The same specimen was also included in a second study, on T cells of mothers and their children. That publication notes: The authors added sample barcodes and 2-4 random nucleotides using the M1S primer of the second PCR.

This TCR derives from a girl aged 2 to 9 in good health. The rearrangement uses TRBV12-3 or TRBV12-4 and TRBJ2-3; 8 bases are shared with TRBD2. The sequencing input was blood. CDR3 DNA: TGTGCCTGCAGCTGGGGGCTAGCGGGAGATACGCAGTATTTT. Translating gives CACSWGLAGDTQYF.